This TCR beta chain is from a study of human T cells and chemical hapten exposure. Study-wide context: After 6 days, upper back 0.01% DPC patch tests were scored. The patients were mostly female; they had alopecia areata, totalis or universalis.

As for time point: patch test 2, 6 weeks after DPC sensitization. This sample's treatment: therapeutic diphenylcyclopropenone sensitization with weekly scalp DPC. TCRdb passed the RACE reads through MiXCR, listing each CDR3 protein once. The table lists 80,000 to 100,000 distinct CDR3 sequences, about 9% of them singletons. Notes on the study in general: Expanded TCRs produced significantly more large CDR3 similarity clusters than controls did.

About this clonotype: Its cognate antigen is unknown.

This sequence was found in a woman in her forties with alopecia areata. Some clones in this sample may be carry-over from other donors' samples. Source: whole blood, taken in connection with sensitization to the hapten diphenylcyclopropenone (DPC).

CDR3 in amino acids: CSGRGGGGSGNTIYF. The CDR3, as DNA: TGCAGCGGCCGGGGCGGTGGAGGGTCTGGAAACACCATATATTTT. The V and J genes are TRBV29-1 and TRBJ1-3, with D perhaps TRBD1 (5 bases). The V gene lost 7 bases and the J gene lost 1 base, with 17 bases spanning the gap. The CDR3 is 15 amino acids. Germline assignment: CDR1 SQVTM and CDR2 ANQGSEA.